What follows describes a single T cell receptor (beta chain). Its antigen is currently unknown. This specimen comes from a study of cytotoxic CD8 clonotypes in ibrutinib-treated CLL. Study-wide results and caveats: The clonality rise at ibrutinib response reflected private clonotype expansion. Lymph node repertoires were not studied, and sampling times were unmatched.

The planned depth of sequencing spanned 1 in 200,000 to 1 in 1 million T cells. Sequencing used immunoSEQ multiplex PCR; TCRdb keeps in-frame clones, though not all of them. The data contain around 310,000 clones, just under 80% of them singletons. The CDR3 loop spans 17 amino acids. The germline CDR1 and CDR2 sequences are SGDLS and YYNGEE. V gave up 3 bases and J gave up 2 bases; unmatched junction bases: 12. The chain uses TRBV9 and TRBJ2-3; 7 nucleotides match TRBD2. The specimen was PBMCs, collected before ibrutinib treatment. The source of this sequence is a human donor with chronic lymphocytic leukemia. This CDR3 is CASSANPSGLHTDTQYF. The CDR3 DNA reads TGTGCCAGCAGCGCTAACCCTAGCGGTCTCCACACAGATACGCAGTATTTT.